These 27 T cell receptor beta chains share one sample of origin, sequenced in a study of cytomegalovirus exposure and HLA in healthy donors. The PCR made use of 60 Vbeta and 13 Jbeta primers. The protocol was immunoSEQ multiplex PCR, while the TCRdb copy is restricted to in-frame clones and leaves out a portion. Here the sample spans 190,000 or so clones, more than 80% being singletons. The sequenced material came from PBMCs. The receptors come from a boy younger than 18 in good health and CMV-seronegative.

The chain combines TRBV7-3 with TRBJ2-3; no clear D gene. Germline CDR1 is SGHTA and CDR2 is FQGTGA. The CDR3 is made up of 14 amino acids. V was pared by 0 bases and J by 7 bases, with 11 bases between. The CDR3 DNA follows: TGTGCCAGCAGCTTAACAAACCAACAGAATACGCAGTATTTT. Translated: CASSLTNQQNTQYF.

The chain links TRBV29-1 to TRBJ2-3; D is ambiguous. Germline CDR1 and CDR2: SQVTM and ANQGSEA. V lost 5 bases and J lost 1, with 7 bases in between. The CDR3 sequence is 12 residues long. DNA for the CDR3: TGCAGCGTTCCGACTTGCACAGATACGCAGTATTTT. It codes for CSVPTCTDTQYF.

This clone was picked up a small number of times. This chain uses TRBV7-3 with TRBJ2-1, with TRBD2 identical over 11 bases. Germline-derived CDR1 and CDR2 are SGHTA and FQGTGA. This CDR3 has 17 residues. V was clipped by 5 bases and J by 2 bases; unmatched bases: 8. The CDR3 sequence: CASSTTSGSITYNEQFF. CDR3 in DNA: TGTGCCAGCAGCACCACTAGCGGGAGTATCACCTACAATGAGCAGTTCTTC.

The table lists this clone with a few counts. The chain joins TRBV6-5 to TRBJ2-7; 14 positions agree with TRBD2. The CDR3 is 14 amino acids. The V segment lost 6 bases and the J segment 6 bases; nucleotides outside the gene matches: 4. Germline V gene data show CDR1 as MNHEY and CDR2 as SVGAGI. The DNA for the CDR3 is TGTGCCAGCAGCCTGGGACTAGCGGGAGTCGAGCAGTACTTC. Amino acids: CASSLGLAGVEQYF.

The chain carries TRBV7-2 and TRBJ2-5, with 10 positions matching TRBD2. This CDR3 has 16 residues. Germline CDR1 and CDR2: SGHTA and FQGNSA. V lost 5 bases to trimming and J lost 4 bases; unmatched junction nucleotides: 10. The CDR3 sequence: CASSPRAGGPGETQYF. CDR3 bases: TGTGCCAGCAGCCCGCGAGCGGGGGGGCCGGGAGAGACCCAGTACTTC.

This chain uses TRBV27 with TRBJ2-5, with 13 nucleotides matching TRBD2. This CDR3 comprises 14 residues. Germline loops: CDR1 MNHEY, CDR2 SMNVEV (reference sequence). V lost 5 bases and J lost 7; bases outside the gene matches: 4. The CDR3 DNA follows: TGTGCCAGCAGTCCCCGACTAGCGGGAGGGACCCAGTACTTC. Amino acids: CASSPRLAGGTQYF.

This chain's CDR3 is CAWEWGAGVHQETQYF. DNA for the CDR3: TGTGCCTGGGAATGGGGGGCGGGGGTCCACCAAGAGACCCAGTACTTC. The chain carries TRBV30 and TRBJ2-5, with D perhaps matching TRBD2 (7 bases). Per germline, CDR1 GTSNPN and CDR2 SVGIG (reference sequence). This CDR3 comprises 16 residues. The ends were cut back, 5 bases at V and 0 bases at J, with 19 bases in the middle.

The chain links TRBV30 to TRBJ1-4; D may be TRBD1 (5 bases). Trimming left V 4 bases short and J 7 bases short, with 13 bases between. CDR1 is GTSNPN and CDR2 is SVGIG in the germline V gene (reference sequence). The CDR3 covers 13 residues. Here the CDR3 reads CAWTAREGEKLFF. The CDR3 coding sequence is TGTGCCTGGACTGCCAGGGAGGGTGAAAAACTGTTTTTT.

The chain joins TRBV11-2 to TRBJ2-3, with D possibly TRBD2 on 5 matching bases. The germline V and J ends were trimmed by 4 bases and 2 bases, with 16 bases remaining between them. The germline gives CDR1 SGHAT, CDR2 FQNNGV. The CDR3 is made up of 16 amino acids. The CDR3 bases are TGTGCCAGCAGCTCCCGAATGACGGACTTCACAGATACGCAGTATTTT. Residues: CASSSRMTDFTDTQYF.

This chain connects TRBV6-5 to TRBJ2-5; D unresolved. The germline gives CDR1 MNHEY, CDR2 SVGAGI. The CDR3 covers 13 residues. V lost 2 bases and J lost 5, with 9 bases in between. CDR3 sequence reads: CASSYVNSETQYF. The DNA of the CDR3 is TGTGCCAGCAGTTACGTGAACTCCGAGACCCAGTACTTC.

V usage is TRBV5-4 and J usage is TRBJ1-2; no definite D call. Germline V CDR1 and CDR2: SGHNT, YYREEE (reference sequence). CDR3 length: 17 residues. Trimming left V 3 bases short and J 7 bases short, with 25 bases between. The CDR3 DNA is TGTGCCAGCAGCTCATATGACCCGGGAGCCTTAAAGGTTGGCTACACCTTC. This codes for CASSSYDPGALKVGYTF. The full variable domain, with the rest looked up from reference TRBV5-4 and TRBJ1-2, is ETGVTQSPTHLIKTRGQQVTLRCSSQSGHNTVSWYQQALGQGPQFIFQYYREEENGRGNFPPRFSGLQFPNYSSELNVNALELDDSALYLCASSSYDPGALKVGYTFGSGTRLTVV.

V is TRBV9 and J is TRBJ2-1; the match to TRBD1 covers 8 bases. The V gene end was trimmed by 3 bases and the J gene end by 5 bases; junction bases not matched to a gene: 4. The germline gives CDR1 SGDLS, CDR2 YYNGEE. The CDR3 consists of 14 residues. CDR3 sequence (DNA): TGTGCCAGCAGCGGCGGACAGGGTAACAATGAGCAGTTCTTC. It encodes CASSGGQGNNEQFF.

This chain uses TRBV5-1 with TRBJ2-7; TRBD1 is a possible D gene (6 bases). CDR3 length equals 15 residues. Germline CDR1 is SGHRS and CDR2 is YFSETQ. Trimming stripped 1 base from V and 2 bases from J, with 13 bases between. The CDR3 DNA follows: TGCGCCAGCAGCTTGTCACAGGGTTCTACCTACGAGCAGTACTTC. Translated: CASSLSQGSTYEQYF. The full variable domain, with the rest looked up from reference TRBV5-1 and TRBJ2-7, is KAGVTQTPRYLIKTRGQQVTLSCSPISGHRSVSWYQQTPGQGLQFLFEYFSETQRNKGNFPGRFSGRQFSNSRSEMNVSTLELGDSALYLCASSLSQGSTYEQYFGPGTRLTVT.

In DNA form, the CDR3 reads TGTGCCAGCAGCCTCGGGACAGGGACAGATACGCAGTATTTT. It codes for CASSLGTGTDTQYF. The chain links TRBV28 to TRBJ2-3; 9 nucleotides align to TRBD1. V trimming: 6 bases; J trimming: 3 bases; junction bases outside the gene matches: 4. CDR1 MDHEN and CDR2 SYDVKM come from the germline V gene. This CDR3 is built from 14 residues.

The V gene is TRBV5-6, the J gene TRBJ1-2; perhaps TRBD1 as D (5 bases). The CDR3 has 15 residues. The V gene lost 1 base and the J gene lost 8 bases, with 18 bases spanning the gap. From germline, CDR1 is SGHDT and CDR2 YYEEEE. CDR3 protein: CASSLFRGGSGGYTF. The CDR3 nucleotides are TGTGCCAGCAGCTTGTTTAGGGGAGGATCAGGAGGCTACACCTTC.

V usage is TRBV9 and J usage is TRBJ2-5; perhaps TRBD1 as D (6 bases). With the DNA end fitting TRBJ2-7 better, the J assignment may be wrong. The CDR3 covers 15 residues. Germline V CDR1 and CDR2: SGDLS, YYNGEE. CDR3 bases: TGTGCCAGCAGCGTAGGAGACAGGAGCTCCTACGAGCAGTACTTC. This encodes CASSVGDRSSYEQYF.

The chain combines TRBV14 with TRBJ2-4, with 8 bases aligning to TRBD1. This CDR3 region has 18 residues. V lost 3 bases to trimming and J lost 3 bases; unmatched junction nucleotides: 13. Looked up from germline, CDR1 is SGHDN and CDR2 is FVKESK. The CDR3 DNA follows: TGTGCCAGCAGCCACTCGCTTGTCCGGGGGACAGGCAAAAACATTCAGTACTTC. Its protein is CASSHSLVRGTGKNIQYF.

The chain links TRBV13 to TRBJ1-1; D may be TRBD1 (5 bases). The CDR3 is 12 amino acids. The germline V gene encodes CDR1 PRHDT and CDR2 FYEKMQ (reference sequence). V lost 3 bases and J lost 4, with 6 bases in between. The chain's CDR3 is CASSFQGTEAFF. The DNA for the CDR3 is TGTGCCAGCAGCTTCCAGGGCACTGAAGCTTTCTTT.

The chain has TRBV10-3 and TRBJ1-5; tentative D call: TRBD1 (5 bases). V lost 0 bases to trimming and J lost 0 bases, with 12 bases between them. From germline, CDR1 is ENHRY and CDR2 SYGVKD. The CDR3 covers 17 residues. CDR3 residues: CAISESRDSYSNQPQHF. CDR3 sequence (DNA): TGTGCCATCAGTGAGTCCCGGGACTCTTATAGCAATCAGCCCCAGCATTTT.

The table lists this clone with a few counts. This chain links TRBV5-4 with TRBJ2-7; D may be TRBD2 (5 bases). Germline assignment: CDR1 SGHNT and CDR2 YYREEE (reference sequence). Trimming left V 0 bases short and J 0 bases short, with 16 bases between. CDR3 length: 17 amino acids. Here the CDR3 reads CASSLAGGRGSSYEQYF. The CDR3 nucleotides read TGTGCCAGCAGCTTGGCAGGAGGTCGGGGTAGCTCCTACGAGCAGTACTTC.

This sequence joins TRBV6-6 and TRBJ1-1, with D tentatively TRBD1 (5 bases). Germline CDR1 MNHNY, CDR2 SVGAGI (reference sequence). The CDR3 contains 15 residues. The V and J ends lost 9 bases and 1 base respectively, with 18 bases between them. CDR3 region: CASSTGLPGNTEAFF. The CDR3 DNA reads TGTGCCAGTTCTACAGGTCTCCCGGGGAACACTGAAGCTTTCTTT.

This clone was seen a single time. This rearrangement joins TRBV5-1 to TRBJ2-1; 8 bases are shared with TRBD1. The germline gives CDR1 SGHRS, CDR2 YFSETQ. This CDR3 comprises 13 residues. V shed 2 bases, J shed 10 bases, and the junction held 5 bases outside the gene matches. CDR3 in DNA: TGCGCCAGCAGCTTTGCAGGGGGCGGCGAGCAGTTCTTC. The encoded protein is CASSFAGGGEQFF.

The chain joins TRBV7-8 to TRBJ1-4; D is perhaps TRBD1 (5 bases). The V gene's germline CDR1 is SGHVS and CDR2 FQNEAQ. The length of the CDR3 is 16 residues. With 6 bases removed from V and 6 bases from J, the gap between germline ends came to 20 bases. The CDR3 here is CASSPYIGGVDEKLFF. CDR3 nucleotide sequence: TGTGCCAGCAGTCCCTATATAGGAGGGGTGGATGAAAAACTGTTTTTT. Using reference TRBV7-8 and TRBJ1-4 for the parts outside the CDR3, the full variable domain is GAGVSQSPRYKVAKRGQDVALRCDPISGHVSLFWYQQALGQGPEFLTYFQNEAQLDKSGLPSDRFFAERPEGSVSTLKIQRTQQEDSAVYLCASSPYIGGVDEKLFFGSGTQLSVL.

V is TRBV30 and J is TRBJ1-3; no clear D. V was shortened by 1 base and J by 0 bases, with 7 bases between the two germline ends. This CDR3 spans 14 amino acids. Germline V gene data show CDR1 as GTSNPN and CDR2 as SVGIG (reference sequence). The DNA for the CDR3 is TGTGCCTGGAGTGAGCTGAGCTCTGGAAACACCATATATTTT. Its translation: CAWSELSSGNTIYF.

The chain combines TRBV19 with TRBJ1-4; 11 positions match TRBD1. The CDR3 is made up of 20 amino acids. V lost 6 bases, J lost 0 bases, and 15 bases stayed unmatched. Germline V CDR1 and CDR2: LNHDA, SQIVND (reference sequence). In DNA form, the CDR3 reads TGTGCCAGTAGCCGCCAAATCGGACAGGGGGCTAATCCAACTAATGAAAAACTGTTTTTT. Its translation is CASSRQIGQGANPTNEKLFF.

V is TRBV15 and J is TRBJ2-3; 8 bases agree with TRBD2. Trimming took 3 bases from V and 0 from J; bases not matched to a gene: 5. This CDR3 has 16 amino acids. Germline CDR1 reads LNHNV; CDR2 reads YYDKDF (reference sequence). Here the CDR3 DNA reads TGTGCCACCAGCAGCAAAGGACTAGCTAGCACAGATACGCAGTATTTT. It translates to CATSSKGLASTDTQYF.

The rearrangement links TRBV30 to TRBJ2-3, with 10 bases that match TRBD2. With 2 bases clipped from V and 1 base from J, the junction kept 9 bases outside the gene matches. Germline V gene data show CDR1 as GTSNPN and CDR2 as SVGIG (reference sequence). CDR3 size: 17 residues. The CDR3 nucleotides read TGTGCCTGGAGTCCTCCGGGACTAGCGTTCCGCACAGATACGCAGTATTTT. Its translation: CAWSPPGLAFRTDTQYF.